The following is a TCR beta chain sequence with its context. Antigen specificity is unknown. A clone one base away is much larger, so this may be a read error. Around 10 ml fresh peripheral blood yielded the PBMCs. This entry comes from a study of T cells in Graves' hyperthyroidism and ophthalmopathy. Study in general: Blood from the periphery was taken at initial diagnosis, before any treatment. Study-wide points: Blood also showed most of the thyroid clonotypes that were expanded above 0.001.

The germline CDR1 and CDR2 sequences are DFQATT and SNEGSKA (reference sequence). This CDR3 is 13 amino acids long. The V segment lost 6 bases and the J segment 10 bases; nucleotides outside the gene matches: 12. Template material for amplifying TCR beta CDR3 regions consisted of RNA transcripts. HTBI primers were the set used in a first-round RT-PCR of the TCR CDR3. A single record per CDR3 protein comes from TCRdb applying MiXCR to the multiplex PCR reads. In the table there are roughly 380,000 distinct CDR3 sequences, 11% to 15% of which are singletons. This receptor was taken from a woman aged 55-69 years with Graves' hyperthyroidism. The chain has TRBV20-1 and TRBJ2-1, with 7 bases aligning to TRBD2. Sequenced material: blood. The CDR3 coding sequence is TGCAGTGCAGAAGGACTAGGCCGTTACGAGCAGTTCTTC. It specifies CSAEGLGRYEQFF.